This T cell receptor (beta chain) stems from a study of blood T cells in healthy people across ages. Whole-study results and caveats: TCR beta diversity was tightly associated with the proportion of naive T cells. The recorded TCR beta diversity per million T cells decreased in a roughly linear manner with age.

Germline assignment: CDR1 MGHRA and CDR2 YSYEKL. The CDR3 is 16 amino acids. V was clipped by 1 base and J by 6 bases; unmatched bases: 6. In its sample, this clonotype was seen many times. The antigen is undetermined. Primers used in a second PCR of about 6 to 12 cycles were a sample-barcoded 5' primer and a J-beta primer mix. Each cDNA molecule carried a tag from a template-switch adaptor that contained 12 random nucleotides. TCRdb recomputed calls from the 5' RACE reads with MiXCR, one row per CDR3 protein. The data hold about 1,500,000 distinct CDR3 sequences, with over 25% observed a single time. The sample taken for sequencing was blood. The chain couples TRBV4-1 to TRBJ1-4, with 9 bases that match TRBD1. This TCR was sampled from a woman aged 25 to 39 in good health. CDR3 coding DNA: TGCGCCAGCAGCCAAGCCGAAGGACAGGGGCATGAAAAACTGTTTTTT. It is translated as CASSQAEGQGHEKLFF.